The clone carrying this T cell receptor beta chain was seen only a few times. The record originates from a study of T cell changes during pregnancy in multiple sclerosis. The CDR3 spans 21 residues. Repertoires were generated with immunoSEQ multiplex PCR, while TCRdb's copy carries only in-frame clones and drops some. The repertoire holds approximately 71,000 clones, with roughly 92% as singletons. This chain uses TRBV21-1 with TRBJ2-7; the DNA was not used to check the table's D call, TRBD1. TRBV21-1 is a listed pseudogene. The sample here was peripheral blood, taken in the second trimester of pregnancy. This clonotype originated in a female donor with multiple sclerosis, enrolled in a pregnancy study. The CDR3: CASSKCGPRKGKPGHRYEQYF. DNA for the CDR3: TGTGCCAGCAGCAAATGCGGTCCAAGGAAAGGCAAACCGGGACACCGATACGAGCAGTACTTC.